This T cell receptor beta chain derives from a study of blood T cells in healthy people across ages. This clonotype was recorded a few times. Its antigen is currently unknown. Researchers collected 9 to 10 milliliters of peripheral blood from every single donor. Every sample had a minimum of 6.5 million PBMCs isolated. Sample-barcoded 5' priming and a J-beta primer mix drove a second PCR of 7 to 11 cycles. Unique molecular identifiers of 12 random nucleotides labeled each cDNA. TCRdb independently ran MiXCR on the 5' RACE reads; one entry per CDR3 protein. The table lists 850,000 to 1,100,000 distinct CDR3 sequences, roughly two fifths of them singletons. Trimming pared 10 bases from V and 1 base from J, leaving 20 bases between. From germline, CDR1 is SGHTA and CDR2 FQGNSA. The CDR3 totals 15 residues. Overall study results and limits: Naive T cell percentage and TCR beta diversity correlated strongly.

The source of this sequence is a man aged 18 to 30 in good health. This rearrangement joins TRBV7-2 to TRBJ2-7; D is perhaps TRBD2 (7 bases). Sequencing input: blood. The CDR3 spells CATTLGGGGSYEQYF. In DNA, the CDR3 is TGTGCCACCACGTTAGGAGGGGGGGGATCCTACGAGCAGTACTTC.